One and the same sample provided the 5 T cell receptor beta chains below, sequenced in a study of beta chain features in type 1 diabetes. Expressed TCRB transcripts were sequenced because the entire RNA isolate underwent reverse transcription. TCRdb's table, derived via immunoSEQ multiplex PCR, lists solely in-frame clones and lacks some. The data show approximately 60,000 clones, with about 47% seen just once and roughly 2.6% held by the top ten. General study findings and limits: There was a moderate but significant shortening of TCRB CDR3s in all four CD4+ subsets of Type 1 diabetes patients.

These TCRs' antigens remain unknown. The specimen sequenced was Tregs from blood. These receptors were collected from a woman aged 40-49 years with type 1 diabetes.

The chain carries TRBV5-8 and TRBJ1-2, with 10 bases identical to TRBD1. Germline V gene data show CDR1 as SGHTS and CDR2 as YDEGEE. Losses at the gene ends were 0 bases for V and 5 bases for J; bases not matched to a gene: 4. This CDR3 has 15 residues. The CDR3 sequence is CASSLGGTGEYGYTF. The CDR3 nucleotides read TGTGCCAGCAGCTTGGGAGGGACAGGGGAATATGGCTACACCTTC.

V gene TRBV7-2 combines with J gene TRBJ2-7; TRBD2 matches at 10 bases. Trimming cost V 4 bases and J 4 bases; bases outside gene matches: 7. Germline V CDR1 and CDR2: SGHTA, FQGNSA. This CDR3 comprises 15 residues. This chain's CDR3 is CASSSLGLAVYEQYF. In nucleotides, the CDR3 is TGTGCCAGCAGCTCGTTAGGACTAGCGGTGTACGAGCAGTACTTC.

The CDR3 DNA reads as TGCGCCAGCAGCCGAACTGGACAGTCTCCCACAGATACGCAGTATTTT. It yields the protein CASSRTGQSPTDTQYF. The rearrangement links TRBV5-1 to TRBJ2-3, with TRBD1 as a possible D gene (6 bases). In germline, CDR1 is SGHRS, CDR2 YFSETQ. The CDR3 runs to 16 residues. Between the trimmed V and J ends, which lost 4 bases and 2 bases, there was a span of 17 bases.

The rearrangement joins TRBV2 to TRBJ2-2; 11 bases are shared with TRBD1. Germline-derived CDR1 and CDR2 are SNHLY and FYNNEI. The CDR3 has 15 amino acids. V gave up 6 bases and J gave up 2 bases; unmatched junction bases: 2. CDR3 residues: CASRWTGGNTGELFF. DNA of the CDR3: TGTGCCAGCAGATGGACAGGGGGCAACACCGGGGAGCTGTTTTTT.

The CDR3 here is CASSPSGTQRYEQYF. The CDR3 DNA is TGTGCCAGCTCCCCAAGCGGGACCCAACGGTACGAGCAGTACTTC. The chain employs TRBV18 and TRBJ2-7, with TRBD2 matching 7 bases. CDR3 length: 15 residues. The germline V gene encodes CDR1 KGHSH and CDR2 LQKENI. V lost 6 bases, J lost 4 bases, and 12 bases stayed unmatched.